The 15 T cell receptor beta chains in this list originate from one sample, sequenced in a study of neurological immune-mediated disorders. One entry per CDR3 protein, called by TCRdb with MiXCR from the 5' RACE reads. Here the sample spans around 130,000 distinct CDR3 sequences, roughly 3.2% being singletons. Sequenced sample: PBMCs. These receptors were obtained from a woman aged 25 to 39 with multiple sclerosis.

This clonotype has ten or more counts. The chain recombines TRBV6-5 with TRBJ2-1; TRBD2 matches at 14 bases. CDR3 length: 16 amino acids. Germline-derived CDR1 and CDR2 are MNHEY and SVGAGI. Losses at the gene ends were 6 bases for V and 6 bases for J; bases not matched to a gene: 7. CDR3 bases: TGTGCCAGCAGCCGCCCCGGGACTAGCGGGAGCAATGAGCAGTTCTTC. This codes for CASSRPGTSGSNEQFF.

This clonotype was found many times. The chain combines TRBV5-1 with TRBJ2-1; D tentatively reads TRBD1 or TRBD2 (6 bases each). The CDR3 contains 13 residues. CDR1 and CDR2 from the germline V gene are SGHRS and YFSETQ. Trimming removed 1 base from V and 7 bases from J, with 9 bases in between. In DNA, the CDR3 is TGCGCCAGCAGCTTGCGAGGGGGGAATGAGCAGTTCTTC. It codes for CASSLRGGNEQFF.

This clonotype appeared many times. V gene TRBV29-1 combines with J gene TRBJ2-1; D remains ambiguous. Trimming removed 4 bases from V and 7 bases from J, with 5 bases in between. CDR1 is SQVTM, CDR2 ANQGSEA, per germline. The CDR3 spans 10 residues. The CDR3 DNA reads TGCAGCGTTGTTCTAAATGAGCAGTTCTTC. Its protein product is CSVVLNEQFF.

The table lists this clonotype with many counts. The rearrangement links TRBV5-1 to TRBJ2-1; no definite D call. CDR1 SGHRS and CDR2 YFSETQ come from the germline V gene. The length of the CDR3 is 12 residues. Trimming took 0 bases from V and 6 from J, leaving 4 bases between them. The CDR3: CASSLEINEQFF. The CDR3 nucleotides are TGCGCCAGCAGCTTGGAGATCAATGAGCAGTTCTTC.

This clonotype has at least ten counts. The chain uses TRBV6-5 and TRBJ2-3; 8 bases fit TRBD2. V lost 2 bases to trimming and J lost 3 bases; unmatched junction nucleotides: 7. The length of the CDR3 is 16 residues. CDR1 MNHEY and CDR2 SVGAGI come from the germline V gene. CDR3 protein: CASSYRFRGGTDTQYF. The CDR3 DNA reads as TGTGCCAGCAGTTACAGGTTCCGGGGGGGTACAGATACGCAGTATTTT.

This clonotype was detected ten times or more. V usage is TRBV29-1 and J usage is TRBJ1-2; a weak D match, TRBD1 (5 bases). The CDR3 has 12 amino acids. Looked up from germline, CDR1 is SQVTM and CDR2 is ANQGSEA. Trimming removed 3 bases from V and 5 bases from J, with 10 bases in between. The CDR3 sequence: CSVDREYYGYTF. The CDR3 region has the DNA TGCAGCGTTGACAGGGAATATTATGGCTACACCTTC.

This clonotype was counted ten times or more. For the CDR3, the DNA is TGTGCCAGCAGCACCGGGACTAAAGGAACAGATACGCAGTATTTT. This translates into CASSTGTKGTDTQYF. This chain links TRBV12-3 or TRBV12-4 with TRBJ2-3; 7 bases map to TRBD2. The junction had 9 bases not matched to a gene; V was cut back by 6 bases and J by 3 bases. The CDR3 sequence is 15 residues long.

In this sample, this clonotype turned up many times. This chain links TRBV15 with TRBJ1-1; D not certain. V gave up 3 bases and J gave up 11 bases, with 13 bases separating them. The CDR3 runs 12 residues. The germline CDR1 and CDR2 sequences are LNHNV and YYDKDF (reference sequence). DNA of the CDR3: TGTGCCACCAGCAGCTTAAAAACCGACGCTTTCTTT. This encodes CATSSLKTDAFF.

There are a few counts of this clonotype. V and J are TRBV14 and TRBJ1-1; a weak D match, TRBD1 (6 bases). CDR1 is SGHDN and CDR2 is FVKESK in the germline V gene. The CDR3 spans 13 residues. Trimming took 1 base from V and 4 from J, leaving 7 bases between them. The DNA for the CDR3 is TGTGCCAGCAGCCAAGGGACAGTCACTGAAGCTTTCTTT. As protein: CASSQGTVTEAFF.

This clonotype was detected many times. V is TRBV10-3 and J is TRBJ2-2, with 8 bases identical to TRBD2. Germline V gene lookup returns CDR1 ENHRY and CDR2 SYGVKD. The CDR3 loop spans 14 amino acids. The V segment lost 3 bases and the J segment 3 bases; nucleotides outside the gene matches: 0. CDR3: CAISEAGDTGELFF. The CDR3 DNA follows: TGTGCCATCAGTGAAGCGGGAGACACCGGGGAGCTGTTTTTT.

This clonotype occurred many times. V usage is TRBV6-6 and J usage is TRBJ1-4, with 9 bases lining up with TRBD1. CDR3 length: 18 amino acids. Per the germline V gene, CDR1 is MNHNY and CDR2 is SVGAGI (reference sequence). With 0 bases clipped from V and 5 bases from J, the junction kept 10 bases outside the gene matches. CDR3 sequence reads: CASSYSMGQGPKNEKLFF. The CDR3, as DNA: TGTGCCAGCAGTTACTCGATGGGACAGGGCCCAAAGAATGAAAAACTGTTTTTT.

This clonotype was detected many times. The CDR3 loop reads CASSPDRGDQPQHF. The DNA for the CDR3 is TGCGCCAGCAGCCCCGACAGGGGTGATCAGCCCCAGCATTTT. This chain links TRBV5-1 with TRBJ1-5, with 8 bases aligning to TRBD1. V was clipped by 4 bases and J by 5 bases; unmatched bases: 5. CDR1 and CDR2 from the germline V gene are SGHRS and YFSETQ. CDR3 size: 14 residues.

This clonotype was counted ten times or more. The J gene is TRBJ2-1, the V gene TRBV5-1; TRBD2 might be the D (6 bases). Between the trimmed V and J ends, which lost 4 bases and 10 bases, there was a span of 12 bases. Per the germline V gene, CDR1 is SGHRS and CDR2 is YFSETQ. The length of the CDR3 is 12 residues. The CDR3 loop is CASSHTREEQFF. CDR3 nucleotide sequence: TGCGCCAGCAGCCACACACGGGAGGAGCAGTTCTTC.

This clonotype was counted at least ten times. The gene calls are TRBV20-1 and TRBJ1-1; a possible D gene is TRBD1 (5 bases). The germline V gene has CDR1 DFQATT and CDR2 SNEGSKA (reference sequence). V was shortened by 6 bases and J by 1 base, with 9 bases between the two germline ends. The CDR3 loop spans 12 amino acids. In DNA form, the CDR3 reads TGCAGTGCGGGGCTTGCGAACACTGAAGCTTTCTTT. It translates to CSAGLANTEAFF.

In its sample, this clonotype was seen many times. V is TRBV7-9 and J is TRBJ1-1; D not resolved. V lost 2 bases and J lost 1, with 5 bases in between. This CDR3 contains 13 residues. CDR1 SEHNR and CDR2 FQNEAQ come from the germline V gene (reference sequence). Here the CDR3 reads CASSLMENTEAFF. CDR3 coding DNA: TGTGCCAGCAGCTTAATGGAGAACACTGAAGCTTTCTTT.